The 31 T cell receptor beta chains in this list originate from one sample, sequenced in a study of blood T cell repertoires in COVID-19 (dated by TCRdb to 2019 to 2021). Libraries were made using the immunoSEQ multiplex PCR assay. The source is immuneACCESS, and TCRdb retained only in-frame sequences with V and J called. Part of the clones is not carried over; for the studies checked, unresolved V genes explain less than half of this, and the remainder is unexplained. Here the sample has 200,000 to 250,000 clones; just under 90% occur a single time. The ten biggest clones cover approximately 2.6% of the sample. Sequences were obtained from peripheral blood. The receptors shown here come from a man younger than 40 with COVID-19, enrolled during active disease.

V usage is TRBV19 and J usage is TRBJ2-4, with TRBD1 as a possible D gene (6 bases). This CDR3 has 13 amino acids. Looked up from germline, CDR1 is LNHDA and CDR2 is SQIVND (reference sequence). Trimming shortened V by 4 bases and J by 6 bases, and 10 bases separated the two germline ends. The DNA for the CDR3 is TGTGCCAGTAGTAATCACAGGGCAAACATTCAGTACTTC. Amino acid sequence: CASSNHRANIQYF.

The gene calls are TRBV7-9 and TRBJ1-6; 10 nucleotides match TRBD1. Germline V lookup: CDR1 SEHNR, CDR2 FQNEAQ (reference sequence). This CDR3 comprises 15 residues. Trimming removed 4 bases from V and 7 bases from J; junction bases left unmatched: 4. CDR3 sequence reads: CASSSWDRGNSPLHF. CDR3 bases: TGTGCCAGCAGCTCCTGGGACAGGGGAAATTCACCCCTCCACTTT.

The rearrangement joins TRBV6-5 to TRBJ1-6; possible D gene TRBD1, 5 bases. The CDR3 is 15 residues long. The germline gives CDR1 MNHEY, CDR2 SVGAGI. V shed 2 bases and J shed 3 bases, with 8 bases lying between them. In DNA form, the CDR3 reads TGTGCCAGCAGTTACGGCCAGGGCTATAATTCACCCCTCCACTTT. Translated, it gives CASSYGQGYNSPLHF.

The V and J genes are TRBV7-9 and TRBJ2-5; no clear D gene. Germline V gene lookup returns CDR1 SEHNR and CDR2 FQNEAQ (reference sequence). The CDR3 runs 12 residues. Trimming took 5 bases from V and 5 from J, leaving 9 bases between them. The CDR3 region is CASSPHGETQYF. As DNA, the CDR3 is TGTGCCAGCAGCCCGCACGGGGAGACCCAGTACTTC.

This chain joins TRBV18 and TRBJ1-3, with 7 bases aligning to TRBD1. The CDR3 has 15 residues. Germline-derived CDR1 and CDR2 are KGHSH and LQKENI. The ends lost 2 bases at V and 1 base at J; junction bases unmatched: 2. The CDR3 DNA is TGTGCCAGCTCACCATCGACAGGGTCTGGAAACACCATATATTTT. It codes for CASSPSTGSGNTIYF. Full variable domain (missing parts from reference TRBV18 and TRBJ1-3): NAGVMQNPRHLVRRRGQEARLRCSPMKGHSHVYWYRQLPEEGLKFMVYLQKENIIDESGMPKERFSAEFPKEGPSILRIQQVVRGDSAAYFCASSPSTGSGNTIYFGEGSWLTVV.

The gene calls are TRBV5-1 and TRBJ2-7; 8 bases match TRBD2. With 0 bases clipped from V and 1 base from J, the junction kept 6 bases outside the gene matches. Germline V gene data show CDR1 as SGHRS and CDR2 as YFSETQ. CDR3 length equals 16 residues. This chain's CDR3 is CASSLEAGAKSYEQYF. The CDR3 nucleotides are TGCGCCAGCAGCTTGGAAGCGGGGGCCAAATCCTACGAGCAGTACTTC.

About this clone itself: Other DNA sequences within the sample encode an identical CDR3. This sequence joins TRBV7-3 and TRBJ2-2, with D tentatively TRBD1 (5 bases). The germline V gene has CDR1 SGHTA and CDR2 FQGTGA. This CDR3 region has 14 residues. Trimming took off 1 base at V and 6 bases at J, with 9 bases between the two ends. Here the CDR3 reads CASSLNQGPGELFF. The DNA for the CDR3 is TGTGCCAGCAGCTTAAACCAGGGCCCCGGGGAGCTGTTTTTT.

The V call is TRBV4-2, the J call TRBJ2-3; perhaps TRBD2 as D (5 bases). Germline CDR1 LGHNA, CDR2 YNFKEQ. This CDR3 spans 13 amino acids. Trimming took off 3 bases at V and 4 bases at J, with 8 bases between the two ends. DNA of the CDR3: TGTGCCAGCAGCCACCTACTAGCAGATACGCAGTATTTT. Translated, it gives CASSHLLADTQYF.

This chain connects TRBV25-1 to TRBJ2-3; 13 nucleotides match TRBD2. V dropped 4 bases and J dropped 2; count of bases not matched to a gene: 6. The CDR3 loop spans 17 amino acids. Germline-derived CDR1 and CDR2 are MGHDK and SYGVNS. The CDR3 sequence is CASSVPGTSGNTDTQYF. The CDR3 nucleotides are TGTGCCAGCAGTGTCCCCGGGACTAGCGGGAACACAGATACGCAGTATTTT.

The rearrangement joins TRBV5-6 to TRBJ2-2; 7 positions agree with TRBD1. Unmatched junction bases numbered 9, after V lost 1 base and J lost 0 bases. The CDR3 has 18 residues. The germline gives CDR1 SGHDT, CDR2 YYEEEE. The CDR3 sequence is CASSLMGQIFANTGELFF. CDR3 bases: TGTGCCAGCAGCTTGATGGGACAGATTTTCGCGAACACCGGGGAGCTGTTTTTT.

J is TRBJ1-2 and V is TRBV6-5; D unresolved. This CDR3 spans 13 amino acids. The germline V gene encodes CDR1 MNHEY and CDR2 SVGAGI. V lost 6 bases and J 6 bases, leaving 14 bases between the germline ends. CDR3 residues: CASRGGGIHGYTF. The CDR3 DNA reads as TGTGCCAGCAGAGGAGGAGGGATTCATGGCTACACCTTC.

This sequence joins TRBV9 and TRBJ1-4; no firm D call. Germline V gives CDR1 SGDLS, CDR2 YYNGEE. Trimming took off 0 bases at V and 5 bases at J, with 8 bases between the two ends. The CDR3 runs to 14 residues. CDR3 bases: TGTGCCAGCAGCGTAGCCGGGGAGAATGAAAAACTGTTTTTT. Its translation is CASSVAGENEKLFF.

CDR3 amino acids: CASSLDRNNEQFF. The DNA of the CDR3 is TGTGCCAGCAGCTTAGACAGAAACAATGAGCAGTTCTTC. V gene TRBV11-1 combines with J gene TRBJ2-1; D unresolved. The CDR3 spans 13 residues. The V and J ends lost 1 base and 5 bases respectively, with 6 bases between them. The germline CDR1 and CDR2 sequences are SGHAT and FQDESV (reference sequence). Full variable domain (remainder filled in from reference TRBV11-1 and TRBJ2-1): EAEVAQSPRYKITEKSQAVAFWCDPISGHATLYWYRQILGQGPELLVQFQDESVVDDSQLPKDRFSAERLKGVDSTLKIQPAELGDSAMYLCASSLDRNNEQFFGPGTRLTVL.

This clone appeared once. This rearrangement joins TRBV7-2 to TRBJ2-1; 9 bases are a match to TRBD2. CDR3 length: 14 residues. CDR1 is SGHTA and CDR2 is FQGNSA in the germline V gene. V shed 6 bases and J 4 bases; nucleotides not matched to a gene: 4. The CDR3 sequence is CASRSTSGYNEQFF. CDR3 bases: TGTGCCAGCAGGTCGACTAGCGGATACAATGAGCAGTTCTTC.

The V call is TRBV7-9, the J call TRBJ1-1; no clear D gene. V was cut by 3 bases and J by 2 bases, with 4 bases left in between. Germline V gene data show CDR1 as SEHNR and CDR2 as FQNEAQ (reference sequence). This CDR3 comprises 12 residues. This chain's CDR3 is CASSFLNTEAFF. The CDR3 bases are TGTGCCAGCAGCTTCCTAAACACTGAAGCTTTCTTT.

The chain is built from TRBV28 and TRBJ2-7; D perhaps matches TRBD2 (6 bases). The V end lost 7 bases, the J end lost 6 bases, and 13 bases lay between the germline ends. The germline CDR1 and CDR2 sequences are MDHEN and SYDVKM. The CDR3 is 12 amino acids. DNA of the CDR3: TGTGCCAGCACCCCCCCGCGGGGCGAGCAGTACTTC. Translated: CASTPPRGEQYF.

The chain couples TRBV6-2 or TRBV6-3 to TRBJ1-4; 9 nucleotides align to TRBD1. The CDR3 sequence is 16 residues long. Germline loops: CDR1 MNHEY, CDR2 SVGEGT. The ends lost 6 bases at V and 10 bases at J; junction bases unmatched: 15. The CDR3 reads CASSRKTQATGGKLFF. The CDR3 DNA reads TGTGCCAGCAGCCGTAAAACGCAGGCGACAGGGGGAAAACTGTTTTTT.

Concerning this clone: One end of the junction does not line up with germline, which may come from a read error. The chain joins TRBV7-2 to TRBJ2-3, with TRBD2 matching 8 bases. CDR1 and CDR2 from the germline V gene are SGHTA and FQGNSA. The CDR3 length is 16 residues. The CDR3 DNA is TGTGCCAGCAGCTTGGCGGGGGGACGTACCACAAATACGCAGTATTTT. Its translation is CASSLAGGRTTNTQYF.

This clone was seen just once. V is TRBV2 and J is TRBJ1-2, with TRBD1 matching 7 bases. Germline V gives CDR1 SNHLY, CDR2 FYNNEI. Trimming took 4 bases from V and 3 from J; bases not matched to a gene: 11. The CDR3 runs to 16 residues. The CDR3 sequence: CASSVGPTDRDYGYTF. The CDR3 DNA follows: TGTGCCAGCAGTGTGGGCCCAACAGACAGGGACTATGGCTACACCTTC.

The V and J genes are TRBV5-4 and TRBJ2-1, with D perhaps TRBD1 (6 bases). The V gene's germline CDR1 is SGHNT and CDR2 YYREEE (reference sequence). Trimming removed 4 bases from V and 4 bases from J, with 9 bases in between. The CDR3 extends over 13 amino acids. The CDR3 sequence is CASSRDTYNEQFF. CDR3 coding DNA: TGTGCCAGCAGCCGGGACACTTACAATGAGCAGTTCTTC.

CDR3 in DNA: TGTGCCAGTAGTACCCTGGGACAGGGAACGGAACGCGACACTGAAGCTTTCTTT. It specifies CASSTLGQGTERDTEAFF. The rearrangement joins TRBV19 to TRBJ1-1, with 9 bases identical to TRBD1. The germline CDR1 and CDR2 sequences are LNHDA and SQIVND (reference sequence). This CDR3 contains 18 residues. Trimming took 4 bases from V and 3 from J; bases not matched to a gene: 15. The full variable domain, rest sourced from reference TRBV19 and TRBJ1-1, is DGGITQSPKYLFRKEGQNVTLSCEQNLNHDAMYWYRQDPGQGLRLIYYSQIVNDFQKGDIAEGYSVSREKKESFPLTVTSAQKNPTAFYLCASSTLGQGTERDTEAFFGQGTRLTVV.

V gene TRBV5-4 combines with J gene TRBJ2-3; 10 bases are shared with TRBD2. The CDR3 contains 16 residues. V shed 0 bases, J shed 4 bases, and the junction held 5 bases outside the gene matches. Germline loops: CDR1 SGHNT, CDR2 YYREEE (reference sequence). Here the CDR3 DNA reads TGTGCCAGCAGCTTGGCCCCTAGCGGGAGCGCAGATACGCAGTATTTT. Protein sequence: CASSLAPSGSADTQYF. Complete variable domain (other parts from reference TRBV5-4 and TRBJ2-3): ETGVTQSPTHLIKTRGQQVTLRCSSQSGHNTVSWYQQALGQGPQFIFQYYREEENGRGNFPPRFSGLQFPNYSSELNVNALELDDSALYLCASSLAPSGSADTQYFGPGTRLTVL.

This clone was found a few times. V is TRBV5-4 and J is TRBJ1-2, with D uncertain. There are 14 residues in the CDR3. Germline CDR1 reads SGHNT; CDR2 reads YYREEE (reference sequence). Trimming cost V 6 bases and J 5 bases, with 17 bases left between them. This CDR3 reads CASTTSAGIYGYTF. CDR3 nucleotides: TGTGCCAGCACCACCAGTGCGGGGATATATGGCTACACCTTC.

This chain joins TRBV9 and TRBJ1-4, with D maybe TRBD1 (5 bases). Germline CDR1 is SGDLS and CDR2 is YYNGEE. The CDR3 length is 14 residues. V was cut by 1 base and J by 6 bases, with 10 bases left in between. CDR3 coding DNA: TGTGCCAGCAGCGTACAGGGATCGGATGAAAAACTGTTTTTT. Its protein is CASSVQGSDEKLFF.

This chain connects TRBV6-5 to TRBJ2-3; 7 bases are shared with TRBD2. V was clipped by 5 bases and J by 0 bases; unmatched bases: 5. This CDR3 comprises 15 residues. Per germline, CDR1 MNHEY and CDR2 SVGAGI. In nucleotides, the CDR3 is TGTGCCAGCAGTCGGGACTATTTTAGCACAGATACGCAGTATTTT. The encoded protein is CASSRDYFSTDTQYF.

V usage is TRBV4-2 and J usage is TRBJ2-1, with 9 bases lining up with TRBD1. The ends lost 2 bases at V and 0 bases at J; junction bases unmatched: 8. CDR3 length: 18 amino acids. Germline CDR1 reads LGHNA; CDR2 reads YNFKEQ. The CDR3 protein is CASSQKGQGQGSYNEQFF. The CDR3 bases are TGTGCCAGCAGCCAAAAGGGGCAGGGACAGGGCTCCTACAATGAGCAGTTCTTC.

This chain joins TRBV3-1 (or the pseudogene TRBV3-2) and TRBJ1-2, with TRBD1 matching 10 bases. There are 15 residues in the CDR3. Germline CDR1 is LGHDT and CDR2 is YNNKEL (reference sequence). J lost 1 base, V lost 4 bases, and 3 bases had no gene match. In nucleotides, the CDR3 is TGTGCCAGCAGCCTTCGGACAGGGGGTAACTATGGCTACACCTTC. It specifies CASSLRTGGNYGYTF.

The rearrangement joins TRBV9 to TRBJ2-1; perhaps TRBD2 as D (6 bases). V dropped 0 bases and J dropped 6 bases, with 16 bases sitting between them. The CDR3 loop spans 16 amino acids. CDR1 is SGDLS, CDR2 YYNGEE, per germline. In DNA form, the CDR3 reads TGTGCCAGCAGCGTAGAACCAGCGGGCCCCGTCAATGAGCAGTTCTTC. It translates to CASSVEPAGPVNEQFF.

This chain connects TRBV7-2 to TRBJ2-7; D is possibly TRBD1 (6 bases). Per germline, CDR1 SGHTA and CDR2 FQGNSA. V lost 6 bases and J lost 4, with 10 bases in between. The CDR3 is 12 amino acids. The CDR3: CASRRQDYEQYF. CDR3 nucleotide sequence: TGTGCCAGCAGAAGACAGGATTACGAGCAGTACTTC. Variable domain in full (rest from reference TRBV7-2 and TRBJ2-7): GAGVSQSPSNKVTEKGKDVELRCDPISGHTALYWYRQSLGQGLEFLIYFQGNSAPDKSGLPSDRFSAERTGGSVSTLTIQRTQQEDSAVYLCASRRQDYEQYFGPGTRLTVT.

The CDR3 reads CASSYDGAAGNTIYF. The CDR3 nucleotides read TGTGCCAGCAGTTACGATGGGGCCGCTGGAAACACCATATATTTT. The V gene is TRBV6-6, the J gene TRBJ1-3; D might be TRBD1 (5 bases). CDR3 length equals 15 residues. V lost 2 bases and J 2 bases, leaving 10 bases between the germline ends. Germline values: CDR1 MNHNY, CDR2 SVGAGI (reference sequence).

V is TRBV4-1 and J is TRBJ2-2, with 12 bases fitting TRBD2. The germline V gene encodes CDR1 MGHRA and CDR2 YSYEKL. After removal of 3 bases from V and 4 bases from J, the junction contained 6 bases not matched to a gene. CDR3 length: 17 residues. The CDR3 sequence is CASSHPSGRGSTGELFF. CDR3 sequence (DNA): TGCGCCAGCAGCCACCCTAGCGGGAGGGGAAGCACCGGGGAGCTGTTTTTT.